This T cell receptor beta chain was retrieved from a study of human T cells and chemical hapten exposure. Broader study findings: High-frequency TCRs, those above 1 in 1000, stayed the same after DPC sensitization.

The V end lost 3 bases, the J end lost 1 base, and 10 bases lay between the germline ends. In germline, CDR1 is LNHDA, CDR2 SQIVND (reference sequence). The CDR3 loop spans 16 amino acids. The time point: healthy volunteer bleed at 6 weeks. Blood, whole and unfractionated, served as the source for total RNA extraction. Each CDR3 protein is one row after TCRdb ran MiXCR on the RACE reads. In the table there are about 77,000 distinct CDR3 sequences, 7% to 9.5% of which are singletons. This clonotype was recorded many times. Its specificity is not known. The chain has TRBV19 and TRBJ2-6, with D possibly matching TRBD1 (6 bases). The source material was whole blood. The origin of this receptor is a female donor in good health. Some clones in this sample may be carry-over from other donors' samples. The CDR3 sequence is CASSMGQPSGANVLTF. The DNA for the CDR3 is TGTGCCAGTAGTATGGGACAACCATCTGGGGCCAACGTCCTGACTTTC.